This T cell receptor (beta chain) was sequenced for a study of blood T cell repertoires in COVID-19. Overall study: The United States, Italy and Spain were the sources of the acute and convalescent COVID-19 samples.

Methods used by the authors: The assay estimated nucleated cells by amplifying reference gene primers. Some clones are missing from TCRdb's copy, which holds only in-frame ones; the method was immunoSEQ multiplex PCR. D and trimming were read from the DNA, whereas the V and J calls and clone size are those reported in that table. This sample has 260,000 or so clones, with approximately 90% found just once. J lost 3 bases, V lost 2 bases, and 6 bases had no gene match. Germline CDR1 and CDR2: GTSNPN and SVGIG (reference sequence). This CDR3 contains 16 residues. Participants were aged about 18 to 90 years, lived in about 26 US areas, and enrolled virtually. Cohort placement rested on clinical history that participants reported themselves.

Input material: PBMCs or T cells enriched from blood (not recorded which). This sequence joins TRBV30 and TRBJ1-6, with 8 bases that match TRBD1. The receptor's source is a woman aged 40 to 49 with acute COVID-19. CDR3 in amino acids: CAWSLQGAVYNSPLHF. DNA for the CDR3: TGTGCCTGGAGTCTGCAGGGGGCGGTCTATAATTCACCCCTCCACTTT.